This is a list of T cell receptor beta chains from one sample in a study of blood T cell repertoires in COVID-19. Only in-frame clones appear in the TCRdb table, and some are missing; sequencing was by immunoSEQ multiplex PCR. The sample has some 70,000 clones, approximately 85% seen once. Sequenced input: peripheral blood. The origin of the receptors is an elderly man with acute or convalescent COVID-19. CDR3s include the opening cysteine and the closing phenylalanine or tryptophan. D genes are given only for firm matches. The size of a clone is reported for some rows only, either as once, few or many, or as a class for expanded clones.

V: TRBV7-2
J: TRBJ2-7
D: TRBD2
size: .
length: 16
DNA: TGTGCCAGCAGCTTAGTGGCTAGCGGCCAGGCCTACGAGCAGTACTTC
CDR3: CASSLVASGQAYEQYF

V: TRBV19
J: TRBJ2-7
D: .
size: .
length: 13
DNA: TGTGCCAGTACCAGAGCGGGTACCTACGAGCAGTACTTC
CDR3: CASTRAGTYEQYF

V: TRBV9
J: TRBJ2-5
D: TRBD2
size: .
length: 15
DNA: TGTGCCAGCAGCGAGTCGTGGCTAGCGGGAGAGACCCAGTACTTC
CDR3: CASSESWLAGETQYF

V: TRBV6-5
J: TRBJ1-1
D: TRBD1
size: .
length: 13
DNA: TGTGCCAGCAGTCCGTCAGGGGGCACTGAAGCTTTCTTT
CDR3: CASSPSGGTEAFF

V: TRBV19
J: TRBJ2-2
D: TRBD1
size: .
length: 14
DNA: TGTGCCAGTAAGGGGACAGGGTTCGCCGGGGAGCTGTTTTTT
CDR3: CASKGTGFAGELFF

V: TRBV5-1
J: TRBJ1-1
D: TRBD1
size: .
length: 15
DNA: TGCGCCAGCAGCATAATTCCGGGACAGGGCGGTGAAGCTTTCTTT
CDR3: CASSIIPGQGGEAFF

V: TRBV9
J: TRBJ1-2
D: TRBD1
size: few
length: 14
DNA: TGTGCCAGCAGCGTAGGACAGGGGGACTATGGCTACACCTTC
CDR3: CASSVGQGDYGYTF

V: TRBV2
J: TRBJ2-3
D: TRBD1
size: few
length: 14
DNA: TGTGCCAGTACGGGGGCAGGGGGCAAAAATACGCAGTATTTT
CDR3: CASTGAGGKNTQYF

V: TRBV11-2
J: TRBJ1-4
D: .
size: .
length: 15
DNA: TGTGCCAGCAGCTTGGGGATAAGGGGTAATGAAAAACTGTTTTTT
CDR3: CASSLGIRGNEKLFF

V: TRBV27
J: TRBJ2-2
D: .
size: .
length: 18
DNA: TGTGCCAGCAGTTTTCGGAGCAGCCTTACCGCGAACACCGGGGAGCTGTTTTTT
CDR3: CASSFRSSLTANTGELFF

V: TRBV7-8
J: TRBJ1-5
D: .
size: .
length: 14
DNA: TGTGCCAGCAGCTCCGACAGGAGCCCTCAGCCCCAGCATTTT
CDR3: CASSSDRSPQPQHF

V: TRBV12-3/TRBV12-4
J: TRBJ1-2
D: .
size: few
length: 13
DNA: TGTGCCAGCACCCTTCAGTATAACTATGGCTACACCTTC
CDR3: CASTLQYNYGYTF

V: TRBV19
J: TRBJ1-2
D: .
size: .
length: 14
DNA: TGTGCCAGTAGCTACGGCGGCACTAACTATGGCTACACCTTC
CDR3: CASSYGGTNYGYTF

V: TRBV6-6
J: TRBJ1-5
D: .
size: few
length: 14
DNA: TGTGCCAGCAGTTACTCTCGGGGAAATCAGCCCCAGCATTTT
CDR3: CASSYSRGNQPQHF

V: TRBV15
J: TRBJ1-4
D: .
size: .
length: 16
DNA: TGTGCCACCAGCAGAGGGGGCCAAGCAACTAATGAAAAACTGTTTTTT
CDR3: CATSRGGQATNEKLFF

V: TRBV30
J: TRBJ1-1
D: TRBD1
size: .
length: 12
DNA: TGTGCCTGGAGTGCTGGACAGGTTGGAGCTTTCTTT
CDR3: CAWSAGQVGAFF

V: TRBV6-2/TRBV6-3
J: TRBJ1-2
D: .
size: .
length: 14
DNA: TGTGCCAGCAGTGCACAGGGATCTAACTATGGCTACACCTTC
CDR3: CASSAQGSNYGYTF

V: TRBV2
J: TRBJ2-7
D: TRBD2
size: .
length: 15
DNA: TGTGCCAGCAGTGCGTTACTAGCGGGAGGAGGCGAGCAGTACTTC
CDR3: CASSALLAGGGEQYF

V: TRBV19
J: TRBJ2-1
D: TRBD1
size: .
length: 16
DNA: TGTGCCAGTAGTCTCCTGGGGACAGGCCTAGACAATGAGCAGTTCTTC
CDR3: CASSLLGTGLDNEQFF

V: TRBV11-3
J: TRBJ1-1
D: .
size: .
length: 14
DNA: TGTGCCAGCAGACCGCAGGGAAAACGGACTGAAGCTTTCTTT
CDR3: CASRPQGKRTEAFF

V: TRBV7-9
J: TRBJ1-4
D: .
size: .
length: 13
DNA: TGTGCCAGCAGCCCCGGGAGGGCTGAAAAACTGTTTTTT
CDR3: CASSPGRAEKLFF

V: TRBV19
J: TRBJ1-2
D: TRBD1
size: few
length: 16
DNA: TGTGCCAGTAGTATAGAGCGGACAGGGGGCTACTATGGCTACACCTTC
CDR3: CASSIERTGGYYGYTF

V: TRBV24-1
J: TRBJ2-1
D: TRBD2
size: .
length: 16
DNA: TGTGCCACCAGTTCTACTAGCGGGGGGAGCTACAATGAGCAGTTCTTC
CDR3: CATSSTSGGSYNEQFF

V: TRBV15
J: TRBJ1-3
D: .
size: .
length: 15
DNA: TGTGCCACCAGCAGTGCATACTTCTCTGGAAACACCATATATTTT
CDR3: CATSSAYFSGNTIYF

V: TRBV25-1
J: TRBJ2-5
D: TRBD2
size: once
length: 14
DNA: TGTGCCAGCAGTATAGCGGGAGGGCAAGAGACCCAGTACTTC
CDR3: CASSIAGGQETQYF

V: TRBV24-1
J: TRBJ1-1
D: .
size: .
length: 12
DNA: TGTGCCACCAGTGATAGGCGGGGAGAAGCTTTCTTT
CDR3: CATSDRRGEAFF

V: TRBV29-1
J: TRBJ2-7
D: .
size: .
length: 14
DNA: TGCAGCGTTGCCCCGATAGCGGATCCATACGAGCAGTACTTC
CDR3: CSVAPIADPYEQYF

V: TRBV11-2
J: TRBJ2-7
D: TRBD2
size: few
length: 15
DNA: TGTGCCAGCAGCTACACGACTAGCGGGAGTTACGAGCAGTACTTC
CDR3: CASSYTTSGSYEQYF

V: TRBV12-3/TRBV12-4
J: TRBJ1-1
D: .
size: once
length: 13
DNA: TGTGCCAGCAATCTGCAGATGAACACTGAAGCTTTCTTT
CDR3: CASNLQMNTEAFF

V: TRBV6-5
J: TRBJ2-7
D: .
size: .
length: 15
DNA: TGTGCCAGCAGTTACGGAGTAGCTCGCGTCTACGAGCAGTACTTC
CDR3: CASSYGVARVYEQYF

V: TRBV11-3
J: TRBJ1-3
D: .
size: .
length: 16
DNA: TGTGCCAGCAGCTTACAAAGGGGTATATCCGGAAACACCATATATTTT
CDR3: CASSLQRGISGNTIYF

V: TRBV27
J: TRBJ2-1
D: TRBD1
size: .
length: 14
DNA: TGTGCCAGCAGTTTTAGGGGGCAGGGCAATGAGCAGTTCTTC
CDR3: CASSFRGQGNEQFF

V: TRBV2
J: TRBJ1-5
D: .
size: .
length: 14
DNA: TGTGCCAGCAGTCTAACAGGGTCCCAACAGCCCCAGCATTTT
CDR3: CASSLTGSQQPQHF

V: TRBV9
J: TRBJ2-5
D: .
size: .
length: 13
DNA: TGTGCCAGCAGCGTACAGGACCAAGAGACCCAGTACTTC
CDR3: CASSVQDQETQYF

V: TRBV5-6
J: TRBJ1-5
D: TRBD1
size: few
length: 14
DNA: TGTGCCAGCAGCTTTGGCACAGGGGGATGGCCCCAGCATTTT
CDR3: CASSFGTGGWPQHF

V: TRBV6-5
J: TRBJ2-2
D: .
size: .
length: 13
DNA: TGTGCCAGCTGGACTGCGAACACCGGGGAGCTGTTTTTT
CDR3: CASWTANTGELFF

V: TRBV19
J: TRBJ1-5
D: .
size: .
length: 12
DNA: TGTGCCAGTAGTACCGAAATCAGGCCCCAGCATTTT
CDR3: CASSTEIRPQHF

V: TRBV30
J: TRBJ2-2
D: .
size: .
length: 16
DNA: TGTGCCTGGAGTCGAAGCCTTGGACAGAACACCGGGGAGCTGTTTTTT
CDR3: CAWSRSLGQNTGELFF

V: TRBV2
J: TRBJ1-5
D: TRBD1
size: .
length: 14
DNA: TGTGCCAGCAACCCGGGACAGGGGAATCAGCCCCAGCATTTT
CDR3: CASNPGQGNQPQHF

V: TRBV5-1
J: TRBJ2-7
D: TRBD1
size: .
length: 15
DNA: TGCGCCAGCAGCTTGGGGGGACAGGGGACCTACGAGCAGTACTTC
CDR3: CASSLGGQGTYEQYF

V: TRBV6-6
J: TRBJ1-5
D: TRBD1
size: .
length: 14
DNA: TGTGCCAGCAGAGGTGCACAGGGGGCTCAGCCCCAGCATTTT
CDR3: CASRGAQGAQPQHF

V: TRBV7-2
J: TRBJ1-3
D: TRBD1
size: .
length: 14
DNA: TGTGCCAGCAGGGGAACAGGGGGTGGAAACACCATATATTTT
CDR3: CASRGTGGGNTIYF

V: TRBV12-3/TRBV12-4
J: TRBJ1-1
D: .
size: .
length: 13
DNA: TGTGCCAGCAGTCAACAGAGTAACACTGAAGCTTTCTTT
CDR3: CASSQQSNTEAFF

V: TRBV4-3
J: TRBJ1-3
D: .
size: .
length: 16
DNA: TGCGCCAGCAGCCAAGATTTGGCAGGGGCCGGAAACACCATATATTTT
CDR3: CASSQDLAGAGNTIYF

V: TRBV3-1/TRBV3-2
J: TRBJ2-1
D: .
size: .
length: 15
DNA: TGTGCCAGCAGCCAAATAGGGAGGGGGTCAAATGAGCAGTTCTTC
CDR3: CASSQIGRGSNEQFF

V: TRBV2
J: TRBJ2-7
D: TRBD2
size: once
length: 18
DNA: TGTGCCAGCAGGGAGACTAGCGGGAGGCTCCCTACGCACCACGAGCAGTACTTC
CDR3: CASRETSGRLPTHHEQYF

V: TRBV6-5
J: TRBJ1-1
D: TRBD1
size: .
length: 13
DNA: TGTGCCAGCAGAACCGGGACAGCCACTGAAGCTTTCTTT
CDR3: CASRTGTATEAFF

V: TRBV5-6
J: TRBJ1-3
D: TRBD1
size: .
length: 14
DNA: TGTGCCAGCAGCTCGTGGACAGGCGGCTACACCATATATTTT
CDR3: CASSSWTGGYTIYF